The 5 T cell receptor beta chains below were found in one sample sequenced in a study of memory CD4+ T cells and cytomegalovirus serostatus (dated by TCRdb to about 2019). A FACSAria II was used to sort memory CD4+ T cells, defined as single viable CD3+CD4+CD8-CD45RO+ cells. The library was built by means of the immunoSEQ multiplex PCR assay. In its TCRdb copy, this immuneACCESS table keeps in-frame sequences only and misses some clones. Where compared with another copy, unresolved V genes explain less than half of these, and the others have no known cause. Present in this sample are about 100,000 clones, 80% of which were seen just once. Jointly, the top ten make up roughly 4% of the sample. Material: memory CD4+ T cells from blood. These receptors were obtained from an adult in good health and CMV-seropositive.

The chain has TRBV7-9 and TRBJ2-1; 8 nucleotides align to TRBD1. Trimming removed 1 base from V and 6 bases from J; junction bases left unmatched: 2. Per germline, CDR1 SEHNR and CDR2 FQNEAQ (reference sequence). This CDR3 is 14 amino acids long. The CDR3, as DNA: TGTGCCAGCAGCTTAGGACAGGGGTTCAATGAGCAGTTCTTC. Translating gives CASSLGQGFNEQFF.

V gene TRBV18 combines with J gene TRBJ1-2, with D possibly matching TRBD1 (5 bases). The CDR3 loop spans 15 amino acids. Trimming shortened V by 3 bases and J by 4 bases, and 15 bases separated the two germline ends. CDR1 KGHSH and CDR2 LQKENI come from the germline V gene. The chain's CDR3 is CASSPKEAGGYGYTF. For the CDR3, the DNA is TGTGCCAGCTCACCTAAAGAAGCGGGGGGCTATGGCTACACCTTC.

V gene TRBV2 combines with J gene TRBJ1-5; D perhaps matches TRBD1 (5 bases). CDR1 is SNHLY and CDR2 is FYNNEI in the germline V gene. The CDR3 sequence is 15 residues long. V dropped 8 bases and J dropped 1 base, with 15 bases sitting between them. As DNA, the CDR3 is TGTGCCAGCGGCAGGGACCACATCAGCAATCAGCCCCAGCATTTT. Amino acid sequence: CASGRDHISNQPQHF.

The chain is built from TRBV11-3 and TRBJ2-7; possibly TRBD1 for D (6 bases). Germline V gives CDR1 SGHNT, CDR2 YENEEA. CDR3 length: 12 residues. The V end lost 5 bases, the J end lost 5 bases, and 10 bases lay between the germline ends. The CDR3 coding sequence is TGTGCCAGCAGCGCAGGGGAAAACGAGCAGTACTTC. Residues: CASSAGENEQYF. The full variable domain, with the rest looked up from reference TRBV11-3 and TRBJ2-7, is EAGVVQSPRYKIIEKKQPVAFWCNPISGHNTLYWYLQNLGQGPELLIRYENEEAVDDSQLPKDRFSAERLKGVDSTLKIQPAELGDSAVYLCASSAGENEQYFGPGTRLTVT.

The chain uses TRBV19 and TRBJ1-1, with unresolved D. V dropped 3 bases and J dropped 4 bases, with 12 bases sitting between them. The CDR3 totals 14 residues. Germline V gene lookup returns CDR1 LNHDA and CDR2 SQIVND (reference sequence). CDR3 DNA sequence: TGTGCCAGTAGTATTGGGGATACGGGCACTGAAGCTTTCTTT. It is translated as CASSIGDTGTEAFF.